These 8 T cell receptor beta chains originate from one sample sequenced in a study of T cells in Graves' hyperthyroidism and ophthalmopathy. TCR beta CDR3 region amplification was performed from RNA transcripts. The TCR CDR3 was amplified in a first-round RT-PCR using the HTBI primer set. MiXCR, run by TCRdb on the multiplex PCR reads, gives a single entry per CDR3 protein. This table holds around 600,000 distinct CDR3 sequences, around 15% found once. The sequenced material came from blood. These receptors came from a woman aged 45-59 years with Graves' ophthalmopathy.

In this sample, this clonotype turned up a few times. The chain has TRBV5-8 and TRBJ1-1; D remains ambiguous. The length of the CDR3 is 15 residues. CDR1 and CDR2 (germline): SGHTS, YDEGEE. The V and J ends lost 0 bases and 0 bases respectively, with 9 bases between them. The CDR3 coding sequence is TGTGCCAGCAGCTTGGTAGGGTGGGTGAACACTGAAGCTTTCTTT. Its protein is CASSLVGWVNTEAFF.

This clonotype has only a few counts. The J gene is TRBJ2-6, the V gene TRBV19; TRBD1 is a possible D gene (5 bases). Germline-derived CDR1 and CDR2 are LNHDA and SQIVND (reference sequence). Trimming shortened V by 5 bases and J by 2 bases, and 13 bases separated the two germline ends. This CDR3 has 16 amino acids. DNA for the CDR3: TGTGCCAGTAGTCCAGGGTCCCATCCTGGGGCCAACGTCCTGACTTTC. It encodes CASSPGSHPGANVLTF.

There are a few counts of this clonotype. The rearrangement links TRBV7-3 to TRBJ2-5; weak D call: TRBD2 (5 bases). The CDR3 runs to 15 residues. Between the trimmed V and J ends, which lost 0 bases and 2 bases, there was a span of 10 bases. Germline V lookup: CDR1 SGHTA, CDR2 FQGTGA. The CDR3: CASSLTGVGQETQYF. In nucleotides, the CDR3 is TGTGCCAGCAGCTTAACCGGGGTGGGGCAAGAGACCCAGTACTTC.

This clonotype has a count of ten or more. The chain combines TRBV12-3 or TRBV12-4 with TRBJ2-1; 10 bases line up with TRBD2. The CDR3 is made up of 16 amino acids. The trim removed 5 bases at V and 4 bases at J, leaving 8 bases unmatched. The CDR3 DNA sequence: TGTGCCAGCAGTCCCGGACTAGCGGCCATATACAATGAGCAGTTCTTC. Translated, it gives CASSPGLAAIYNEQFF.

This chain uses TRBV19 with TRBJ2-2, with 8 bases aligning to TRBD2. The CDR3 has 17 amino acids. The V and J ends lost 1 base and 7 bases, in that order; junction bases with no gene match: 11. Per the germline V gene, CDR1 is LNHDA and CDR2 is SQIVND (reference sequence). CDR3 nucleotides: TGTGCCAGTAGTATAGGAGGTAGCGGGACTATTTTCGGGGAGCTGTTTTTT. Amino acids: CASSIGGSGTIFGELFF. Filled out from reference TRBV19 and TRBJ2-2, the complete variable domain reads DGGITQSPKYLFRKEGQNVTLSCEQNLNHDAMYWYRQDPGQGLRLIYYSQIVNDFQKGDIAEGYSVSREKKESFPLTVTSAQKNPTAFYLCASSIGGSGTIFGELFFGEGSRLTVL.

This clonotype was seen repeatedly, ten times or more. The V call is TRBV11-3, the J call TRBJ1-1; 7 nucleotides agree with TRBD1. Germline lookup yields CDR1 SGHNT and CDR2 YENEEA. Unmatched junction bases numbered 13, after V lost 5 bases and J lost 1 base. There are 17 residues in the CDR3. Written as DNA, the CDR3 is TGTGCCAGCAGCCCCGGGGAGGGGGCCGTCACGAACACTGAAGCTTTCTTT. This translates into CASSPGEGAVTNTEAFF.

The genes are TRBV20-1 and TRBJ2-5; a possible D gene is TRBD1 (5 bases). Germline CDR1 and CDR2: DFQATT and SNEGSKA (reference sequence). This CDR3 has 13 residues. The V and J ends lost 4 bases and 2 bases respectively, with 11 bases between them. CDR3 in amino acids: CSATRRTQETQYF. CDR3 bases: TGCAGTGCTACTCGACGGACACAAGAGACCCAGTACTTC.

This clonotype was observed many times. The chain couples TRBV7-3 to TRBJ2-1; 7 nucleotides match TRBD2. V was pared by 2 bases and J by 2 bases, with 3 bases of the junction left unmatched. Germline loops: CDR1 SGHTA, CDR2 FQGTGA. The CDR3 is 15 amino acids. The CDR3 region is CASSLSLAAYNEQFF. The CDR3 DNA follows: TGTGCCAGCAGCTTATCGCTAGCGGCCTACAATGAGCAGTTCTTC.